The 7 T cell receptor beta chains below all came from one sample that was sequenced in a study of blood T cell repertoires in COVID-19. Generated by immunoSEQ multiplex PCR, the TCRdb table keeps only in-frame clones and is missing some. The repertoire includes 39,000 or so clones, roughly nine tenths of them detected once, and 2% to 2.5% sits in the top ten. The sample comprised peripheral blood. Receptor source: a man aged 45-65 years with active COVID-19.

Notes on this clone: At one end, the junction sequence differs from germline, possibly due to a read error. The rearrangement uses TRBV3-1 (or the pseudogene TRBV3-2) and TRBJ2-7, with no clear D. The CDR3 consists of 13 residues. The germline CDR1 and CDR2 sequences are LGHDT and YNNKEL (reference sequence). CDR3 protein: CASSQDLGSRIHF. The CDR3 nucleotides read TGTGCCAGCAGCCAAGATTTGGGCTCGCGAATACACTTC.

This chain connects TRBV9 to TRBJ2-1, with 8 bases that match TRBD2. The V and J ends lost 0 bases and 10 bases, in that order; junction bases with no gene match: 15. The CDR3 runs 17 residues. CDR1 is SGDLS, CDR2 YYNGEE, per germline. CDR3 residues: CASSVDISGAVLGEQFF. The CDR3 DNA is TGTGCCAGCAGCGTAGATATTAGCGGGGCGGTCCTGGGGGAGCAGTTCTTC.

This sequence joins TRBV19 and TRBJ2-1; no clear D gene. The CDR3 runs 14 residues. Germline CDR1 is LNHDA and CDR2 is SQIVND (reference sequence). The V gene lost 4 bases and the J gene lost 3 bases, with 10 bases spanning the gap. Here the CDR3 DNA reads TGTGCCAGTAGTAGAGCGAGTCTCTACAATGAGCAGTTCTTC. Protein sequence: CASSRASLYNEQFF.

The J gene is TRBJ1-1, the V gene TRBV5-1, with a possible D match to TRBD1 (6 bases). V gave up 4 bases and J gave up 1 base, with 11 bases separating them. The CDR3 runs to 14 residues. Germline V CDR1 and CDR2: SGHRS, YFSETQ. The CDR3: CASSLLGGNTEAFF. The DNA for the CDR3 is TGCGCCAGCAGCCTTTTAGGGGGGAACACTGAAGCTTTCTTT. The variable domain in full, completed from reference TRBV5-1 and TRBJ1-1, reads KAGVTQTPRYLIKTRGQQVTLSCSPISGHRSVSWYQQTPGQGLQFLFEYFSETQRNKGNFPGRFSGRQFSNSRSEMNVSTLELGDSALYLCASSLLGGNTEAFFGQGTRLTVV.

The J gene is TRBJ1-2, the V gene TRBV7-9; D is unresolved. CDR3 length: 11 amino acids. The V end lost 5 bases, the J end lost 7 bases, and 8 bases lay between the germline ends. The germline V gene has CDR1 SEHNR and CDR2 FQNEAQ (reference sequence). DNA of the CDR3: TGTGCCAGCAGCGCAGGTTTTGGCTACACCTTC. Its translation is CASSAGFGYTF.

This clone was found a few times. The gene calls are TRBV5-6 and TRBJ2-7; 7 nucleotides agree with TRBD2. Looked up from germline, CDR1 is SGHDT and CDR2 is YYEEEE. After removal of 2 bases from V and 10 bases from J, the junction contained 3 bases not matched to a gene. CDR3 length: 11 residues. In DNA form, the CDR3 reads TGTGCCAGCAGCTTTGGGGGGGATCAGTACTTC. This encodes CASSFGGDQYF. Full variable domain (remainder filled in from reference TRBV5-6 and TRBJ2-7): DAGVTQSPTHLIKTRGQQVTLRCSPKSGHDTVSWYQQALGQGPQFIFQYYEEEERQRGNFPDRFSGHQFPNYSSELNVNALLLGDSALYLCASSFGGDQYFGPGTRLTVT.

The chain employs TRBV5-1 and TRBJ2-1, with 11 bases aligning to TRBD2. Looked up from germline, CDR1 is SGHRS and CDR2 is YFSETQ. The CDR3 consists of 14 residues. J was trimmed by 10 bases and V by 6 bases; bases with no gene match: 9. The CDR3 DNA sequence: TGCGCCAGCACCTATAGCGGGGGGGCCGAGGAGCAGTTCTTC. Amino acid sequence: CASTYSGGAEEQFF.